The table lists the clone carrying this T cell receptor beta chain with a few counts. Its antigen is not identified. This sample was taken from a study of cytomegalovirus exposure and HLA in healthy donors. Study-level results: A previous analysis found most TCR beta V segments productive roughly 90% or roughly 30% of the time. An analysis that came later showed most CMV-associated TCR beta chains appearing HLA-restricted.

The PCR ran on 60 Vbeta and 13 Jbeta primers. Only in-frame clones appear in the TCRdb table, and some are missing; sequencing was by immunoSEQ multiplex PCR. The data show about 110,000 clones, 70% to 80% seen once. Sampled while nominally healthy, donors likely had unrecorded immune exposures. This CDR3 contains 15 residues. Germline V gene lookup returns CDR1 KGHSH and CDR2 LQKENI. Trimming at V came to 2 bases and at J to 2 bases, leaving 2 bases not matched to a gene. This TCR was sampled from a female donor in good health and CMV-seronegative. The rearrangement uses TRBV18 and TRBJ2-3; 9 bases line up with TRBD1. The sample comprised PBMCs. The CDR3: CASSPTGGPTDTQYF. As DNA, the CDR3 is TGTGCCAGCTCACCAACAGGGGGCCCCACAGATACGCAGTATTTT.